The following is a T cell receptor (beta chain) sequence with its context. Its antigen is as yet unknown. V lost 1 base and J 2 bases, leaving 12 bases between the germline ends. The CDR3 spans 15 residues. This sample was included in a study of type 1 regulatory T cells. Study-level background: T-allo10 is a Tr1-enriched, alloantigen-specific CD4 T cell product made in vitro.

TCRdb passed the reads through MiXCR, listing each CDR3 protein once. The table includes about 23,000 distinct CDR3 sequences, more than 45% detected once. The sample consisted of cultured T cells, either the whole culture or a sorted T cell fraction (not recorded which). The chain carries TRBV12-3 or TRBV12-4 and TRBJ2-7; D is unresolved. The clonotype was recovered from a human donor in good health. CDR3 protein: CASSLGGSLAYEQYF. As DNA, the CDR3 is TGTGCCAGCAGTTTAGGTGGCAGTCTGGCCTACGAGCAGTACTTC.